The present entry profiles one TCR beta chain with its context. Its antigen is still unknown. Base qualities are not recorded, but no much larger clone differs from it by a single base. From its cysteine to its phenylalanine, the CDR3 spans 15 amino acids. Only the CDR3 DNA stays, 45 bases, in frame from base 1. CDR1 and CDR2, looked up from the germline V gene, are SGHDN and FVKESK. After removal of 4 bases from V and 3 bases from J, the junction retains 9 bases not matched to a gene. This sample was taken from a study of immune evolution from preneoplasia to lung adenocarcinoma (dated by TCRdb to the early 2020s). Background on the whole study: No AAH lesions showed HLA loss of heterozygosity, compared with around 7% of AIS, less than 18% of MIA and approximately 30% of ADC lesions. The overall cohort was made up of more than 40 patients with pulmonary nodules who had surgical resection. The study profiled immune contexture across lung adenocarcinoma precursors and invasive adenocarcinoma using immune gene expression, TCR sequencing and multiplex immunofluorescence. The immune data were combined with whole exome sequencing and methylation data from the same cohort of nodules. A total of around 52 patients contributed TCR sequencing data. Sample size was based on specimen availability rather than a prior power calculation. It was reported in the study that under 110 samples were used for TCR sequencing. Resected precursor lesions (AAH, AIS, MIA) and invasive adenocarcinomas were compared against paired morphologically normal lung tissue. POLYSOLVER was used to infer Class I HLA alleles from exome data, and LOHHLA was used to detect allele-specific HLA loss.

The immunoSEQ hsTCRbeta Kit was used to sequence TCR beta CDR3 regions from DNA. As for the authors' bioinformatics: The ImmunoSEQ Analyzer was used to analyse the TCR sequencing data. T cell clonality was defined as 1 minus Pielou's evenness, as computed on productive rearrangements. To measure T cell diversity, the inverse Simpson index was applied to productive templates. T cell density was TCR beta template counts normalized to usable DNA, estimated by amplifying and sequencing housekeeping genes. Two-sided Kruskal-Wallis tests were used to compare TCR metrics between histologic stages. TCRdb provides this immuneACCESS table in a form limited to in-frame rearrangements. Some clones are lacking; in checked studies, under half of them reflect an unresolved V gene, and why the rest are absent is not known. V and J calls and clone size are given by that table; D and trimming were obtained from the DNA. Present in this sample are 35,000 to 40,000 clones, 74% of which were seen just once. The ten largest make up about 6% of the sample.

The full study reports these points: Because all patients were from Japan and China, applicability to Western populations was uncertain. The highest clonality was observed in normal lung, whereas higher T cell density and diversity but lower clonality appeared to be present in later-stage lesions. The findings reflected association rather than direct causation, and larger cohorts with long-term follow-up and longitudinal biopsies were considered necessary. T cell clonality was highest in KRAS-mutant nodules compared with EGFR-mutant or double wild-type lesions. Normal lung had the highest top T cell clone frequencies, which appeared to decline progressively from AAH through AIS, MIA and invasive adenocarcinoma.

The patients had resection in Japan or China between about 2013 and 2018. Histologic diagnosis of each case was confirmed independently by two lung cancer pathologists on H&E slides. To enrich premalignant or tumor cells for nucleic acid extraction, macro-dissection was performed after pathologic assessment. FFPE tissue was used for DNA isolation with the AllPrep DNA/RNA FFPE Kit. This clonotype was sampled from a person aged 55 to 75 with lung adenocarcinoma. Recombination joined TRBV14 with TRBJ2-7; TRBD2 agrees with 7 junctional bases. The sequencing input was FFPE invasive lung adenocarcinoma tissue. Reading the label with the study, this specimen's cell subset or site is: frankly invasive lung adenocarcinoma (ADC). The DNA reads as follows: TGTGCCAGCAGCCTCACGGGGCGGGAGTACTACGAGCAGTACTTC. Translation gives CASSLTGREYYEQYF.